This entry lists 18 T cell receptor beta chains sequenced from one sample in a study of OX40 agonist ivuxolimab in advanced cancers. Sequencing used immunoSEQ multiplex PCR; TCRdb keeps in-frame clones, though not all of them. Seen here are more than 45,000 clones, roughly 88% observed once, and the top ten hold more than 2.5%. The sample was CD4+ or CD8+ T cells sorted from blood, taken in a trial of the OX40 agonist ivuxolimab. The source is an adult with an advanced solid tumor such as melanoma, head and neck, liver or kidney cancer.

This clone is a singleton in its sample. This chain connects TRBV5-6 to TRBJ1-2; D possibly corresponds to TRBD1 (5 bases). This CDR3 spans 14 amino acids. Trimming stripped 1 base from V and 4 bases from J, with 11 bases between. Germline-derived CDR1 and CDR2 are SGHDT and YYEEEE. The CDR3 spells CASSLKSRGYGYTF. In DNA, the CDR3 is TGTGCCAGCAGCTTGAAGTCTAGGGGCTATGGCTACACCTTC.

V gene TRBV5-1 combines with J gene TRBJ1-4; no reliable D call. With 0 bases removed from V and 4 bases from J, the gap between germline ends came to 4 bases. Germline V gives CDR1 SGHRS, CDR2 YFSETQ. This CDR3 has 13 amino acids. This chain's CDR3 is CASSLGLNEKLFF. Written as DNA, the CDR3 is TGCGCCAGCAGCTTGGGTCTTAATGAAAAACTGTTTTTT.

The CDR3 region is CASRGAGRMNTEAFF. The CDR3 DNA sequence: TGTGCCAGCCGAGGGGCAGGGAGGATGAACACTGAAGCTTTCTTT. The rearrangement links TRBV6-5 to TRBJ1-1, with a weak D call TRBD1 (5 bases). This CDR3 has 15 residues. V shed 8 bases and J shed 0 bases, with 16 bases lying between them. Germline lookup yields CDR1 MNHEY and CDR2 SVGAGI.

V gene TRBV6-1 combines with J gene TRBJ1-3; D is uncertain. Trimming removed 7 bases from V and 4 bases from J, with 8 bases in between. The CDR3 totals 12 residues. Looked up from germline, CDR1 is MNHNS and CDR2 is SASEGT. CDR3 sequence reads: CASKVYGNTIYF. In DNA form, the CDR3 reads TGTGCCAGCAAGGTATACGGAAACACCATATATTTT.

The V call is TRBV7-3, the J call TRBJ2-2; maybe TRBD2 (6 bases). This CDR3 has 15 amino acids. The germline V gene has CDR1 SGHTA and CDR2 FQGTGA. Trimming removed 0 bases from V and 5 bases from J, with 10 bases in between. CDR3 nucleotide sequence: TGTGCCAGCAGCTTAACAGGGGAGGAAACCGGGGAGCTGTTTTTT. It codes for CASSLTGEETGELFF.

The chain couples TRBV23-1 to TRBJ2-5; 8 nucleotides match TRBD1. TRBV23-1 carries the ORF label, with uncertain function. CDR3 size: 17 residues. V lost 6 bases, J lost 11 bases, and 23 bases stayed unmatched. This CDR3 reads CASRPSEGTGHPGEQYF. The CDR3 DNA reads TGCGCCAGCAGACCAAGTGAGGGGACAGGCCACCCGGGGGAGCAGTACTTC.

The genes are TRBV12-5 and TRBJ2-3; tentative D call: TRBD1 (5 bases). CDR3 length: 12 residues. Germline values: CDR1 LGHNT, CDR2 FRNRAP. V was shortened by 7 bases and J by 10 bases, with 15 bases between the two germline ends. DNA for the CDR3: TGTGCTAGTGCAGGGCCCTGGTCCGCGCAGTATTTT. It translates to CASAGPWSAQYF.

This clone was seen only a few times. This CDR3 is also generated by other DNA sequences in the sample. The chain links TRBV6-6 to TRBJ2-2, with 8 bases that match TRBD1. The CDR3 length is 14 residues. Germline-derived CDR1 and CDR2 are MNHNY and SVGAGI (reference sequence). The V and J ends lost 6 bases and 4 bases, in that order; junction bases with no gene match: 4. CDR3 sequence: CASRQGAGTGELFF. The CDR3 nucleotides read TGTGCCAGCAGGCAGGGGGCCGGCACCGGGGAGCTGTTTTTT.

The chain carries TRBV6-1 and TRBJ1-6; D unclear. V shed 1 base and J shed 11 bases, with 9 bases lying between them. This CDR3 contains 13 residues. Germline V gene data show CDR1 as MNHNS and CDR2 as SASEGT. The CDR3 reads CASSEDSGTPLHF. In DNA form, the CDR3 reads TGTGCCAGCAGTGAAGACAGTGGGACACCCCTCCACTTT.

The V and J genes are TRBV5-1 and TRBJ1-1, with D possibly being TRBD1 (6 bases). V lost 0 bases to trimming and J lost 5 bases, with 11 bases between them. The CDR3 spans 14 residues. Germline V gives CDR1 SGHRS, CDR2 YFSETQ. The CDR3 DNA reads TGCGCCAGCAGCTTGGACAGGGAAGGGACTGAAGCTTTCTTT. This codes for CASSLDREGTEAFF.

The rearrangement links TRBV7-2 to TRBJ2-1; D assignment may be TRBD1 or TRBD2 (6 bases each). The CDR3 length is 15 residues. V was clipped by 8 bases and J by 9 bases, with 23 bases between them. Per the germline V gene, CDR1 is SGHTA and CDR2 is FQGNSA. The CDR3: CASGAVGGPLGEQFF. Here the CDR3 DNA reads TGTGCCAGCGGCGCCGTTGGGGGGCCCCTCGGTGAGCAGTTCTTC.

The count of this clone is one. The V gene is TRBV6-5, the J gene TRBJ2-7; D possibly corresponds to TRBD2 (6 bases). This CDR3 is built from 14 residues. The ends were cut back, 2 bases at V and 3 bases at J, with 11 bases in the middle. Per germline, CDR1 MNHEY and CDR2 SVGAGI. CDR3 nucleotides: TGTGCCAGCAGTTACCGGGACTGGGGCTACGAGCAGTACTTC. As protein: CASSYRDWGYEQYF.

The CDR3 region has the DNA TGTGCCAGCAGAAAAAGCCGGACAGGGCTTGGGGGGACTGAAGCTTTCTTT. Protein sequence: CASRKSRTGLGGTEAFF. The chain couples TRBV27 to TRBJ1-1; 8 positions match TRBD1. This CDR3 contains 17 residues. The J segment lost 5 bases and the V segment lost 6 bases, leaving 17 bases of the junction unmatched. The germline V gene encodes CDR1 MNHEY and CDR2 SMNVEV (reference sequence).

This rearrangement joins TRBV29-1 to TRBJ1-2; D is ambiguous. This CDR3 is built from 11 residues. The germline V gene has CDR1 SQVTM and CDR2 ANQGSEA. V dropped 3 bases and J dropped 6 bases, with 8 bases sitting between them. CDR3 in amino acids: CSVDSADGYTF. The DNA for the CDR3 is TGCAGCGTTGACAGTGCCGATGGCTACACCTTC. Full variable domain (rest looked up from reference TRBV29-1 and TRBJ1-2): SAVISQKPSRDICQRGTSLTIQCQVDSQVTMMFWYRQQPGQSLTLIATANQGSEATYESGFVIDKFPISRPNLTFSTLTVSNMSPEDSSIYLCSVDSADGYTFGSGTRLTVV.

The CDR3 reads CASSLGSVTPLHF. In DNA, the CDR3 is TGTGCCAGCAGCTTGGGGAGCGTGACACCCCTCCACTTT. The chain links TRBV5-8 to TRBJ1-6; D unresolved. V lost 0 bases, J lost 11 bases, and 9 bases lay in between. Germline V gene lookup returns CDR1 SGHTS and CDR2 YDEGEE. CDR3 size: 13 residues.

This chain connects TRBV10-3 to TRBJ1-5; 8 bases align to TRBD1. Germline trimming cut 5 bases from V and 6 bases from J; bases unmatched to any gene: 9. CDR1 is ENHRY, CDR2 SYGVKD, per germline. This CDR3 spans 15 amino acids. The CDR3 region is CAISSQGVEIQPQHF. The CDR3 DNA reads as TGTGCCATCAGTTCACAGGGGGTTGAAATTCAGCCCCAGCATTTT.

This chain links TRBV5-5 with TRBJ2-2; tentatively, D is TRBD1 or TRBD2 (5 bases each). Deletions cut 2 bases from V and 3 bases from J, with 8 bases between. CDR1 is SGHKS and CDR2 is YYEKEE in the germline V gene (reference sequence). The CDR3 has 14 amino acids. CDR3 region: CASSFLGDTGELFF. The CDR3 nucleotides are TGTGCCAGCAGCTTTCTGGGGGACACCGGGGAGCTGTTTTTT.

In this sample, this clone turned up once. J is TRBJ1-6 and V is TRBV23-1, with 9 bases matching TRBD1. TRBV23-1 is labeled an ORF, and its function is uncertain. The V gene end was trimmed by 5 bases and the J gene end by 8 bases; junction bases not matched to a gene: 7. The length of the CDR3 is 15 residues. CDR3 region: CASSNRTGEDSPLHF. The CDR3 nucleotides read TGCGCCAGCAGTAACAGGACAGGGGAGGATTCACCCCTCCACTTT.